The present entry profiles one TCR beta chain with its context. What it binds is unknown. The data belong to a study of T-cell memory formation after mild COVID-19. Overall study context: Most TCR clusters belonged to a single donor.

UMIs and sample barcodes were carried by the TCR alpha and TCR beta cDNA libraries that 5'RACE produced using constant-segment primers. MiXCR, run by TCRdb on the 5' RACE reads, gives a single entry per CDR3 protein. The profile shows roughly 200,000 distinct CDR3 sequences, roughly 17% of them singletons. This CDR3 has 17 amino acids. Germline V lookup: CDR1 LNHDA, CDR2 SQIVND (reference sequence). V shed 3 bases and J 4 bases; nucleotides not matched to a gene: 8. Study observations and caveats: Among CD4+ contracting clones, most were CM and EM, and CD8+ ones EMRA. Some responding clones appeared in pre-infection memory, suggesting cross-reactive memory joined.

Sequencing was carried out using PBMCs or a T cell subset sorted from them (not recorded which). The chain links TRBV19 to TRBJ2-3; 12 bases agree with TRBD2. The sequence derives from an adult woman who had mild COVID-19 (a few samples of this study predate the infection). Cell type and time point are not known. The CDR3 loop reads CASSISGTSGLADTQYF. The CDR3 nucleotides read TGTGCCAGTAGTATTTCCGGGACTAGCGGGTTGGCAGATACGCAGTATTTT. The full variable domain, completed using reference TRBV19 and TRBJ2-3, is DGGITQSPKYLFRKEGQNVTLSCEQNLNHDAMYWYRQDPGQGLRLIYYSQIVNDFQKGDIAEGYSVSREKKESFPLTVTSAQKNPTAFYLCASSISGTSGLADTQYFGPGTRLTVL.